The rows below give T cell receptor beta chains drawn from one sample of a study of T cell responses to AZD1222 COVID-19 vaccine. Some clones are missing from TCRdb's copy, which holds only in-frame ones; the method was immunoSEQ multiplex PCR. The profile shows roughly 190,000 clones, 90% to 95% of them singletons. Sequences were derived from peripheral blood, sampled 28 days after the second AZD1222 dose. Source of these receptors: an adult who received the AZD1222 COVID-19 vaccine. CDR3s include the opening cysteine and the closing phenylalanine or tryptophan. The order of the fields is D gene, J gene, clone size, V gene, CDR3 protein, CDR3 DNA. The D gene is left open where the match is weak. Clone size, where shown, is once, few, many, or a class for clones that have expanded.

>TRBD2|TRBJ2-1|NA|TRBV11-1
CASSPGLHEQFF
TGTGCCAGCAGCCCGGGACTACATGAGCAGTTCTTC
>NA|TRBJ2-5|NA|TRBV5-4
CASSFSRQETQYF
TGTGCCAGCAGCTTTTCCCGGCAAGAGACCCAGTACTTC
>NA|TRBJ2-4|NA|TRBV9
CASSPGLAKNIQYF
TGTGCCAGCAGCCCGGGATTAGCCAAAAACATTCAGTACTTC
>NA|TRBJ1-3|NA|TRBV7-9
CASSFWAAGNTIYF
TGTGCCAGCAGTTTTTGGGCCGCAGGAAACACCATATATTTT
>NA|TRBJ1-5|NA|TRBV27
CASSFSAYQPQHF
TGTGCCAGCAGTTTTTCCGCTTATCAGCCCCAGCATTTT
>NA|TRBJ2-7|NA|TRBV4-1
CASSQGVGASNEQYF
TGCGCCAGCAGCCAAGGGGTGGGGGCCTCAAACGAGCAGTACTTC
>TRBD1|TRBJ2-6|NA|TRBV13
CASSLLAQGAGSGANVLTF
TGTGCCAGCAGCTTATTGGCGCAGGGGGCGGGCTCTGGGGCCAACGTCCTGACTTTC
>NA|TRBJ1-2|NA|TRBV25-1
CATRTGNYGYTF
TGTGCCACCAGGACGGGGAACTATGGCTACACCTTC
>NA|TRBJ2-2|NA|TRBV13
CASSLDVSGFTGELFF
TGTGCCAGCAGCTTAGATGTTAGCGGCTTCACCGGGGAGCTGTTTTTT
>NA|TRBJ1-1|NA|TRBV27
CASSPLGGANTEAFF
TGTGCCAGCAGTCCCCTGGGAGGGGCGAACACTGAAGCTTTCTTT
>NA|TRBJ1-1|NA|TRBV24-1
CATSGPRGTEAFF
TGTGCCACCAGTGGACCCAGGGGTACTGAAGCTTTCTTT
>NA|TRBJ1-2|NA|TRBV19
CASSMPGLDGYTF
TGTGCCAGTAGTATGCCAGGGTTGGATGGCTACACCTTC
>NA|TRBJ1-1|NA|TRBV25-1
CASRSGRFEAFF
TGTGCCAGCAGATCGGGGAGGTTTGAAGCTTTCTTT
>NA|TRBJ1-3|NA|TRBV3-1/TRBV3-2
CASSWRGFSGNTIYF
TGTGCCAGCAGTTGGCGGGGCTTCTCTGGAAACACCATATATTTT
>TRBD2|TRBJ2-1|NA|TRBV24-1
CATGLAGTYNEQFF
TGTGCCACCGGGCTAGCGGGGACCTACAATGAGCAGTTCTTC
>TRBD2|TRBJ2-1|NA|TRBV2
CASSDQGTSLFF
TGTGCCAGCAGTGACCAAGGGACTAGCCTGTTCTTC
>NA|TRBJ2-3|NA|TRBV5-8
CASSLRRGDTQYF
TGTGCCAGCAGCTTGAGACGGGGGGATACGCAGTATTTT
>NA|TRBJ2-5|NA|TRBV5-1
CASSLEGPAETQYF
TGCGCCAGCAGCTTGGAGGGCCCCGCTGAGACCCAGTACTTC
>NA|TRBJ2-7|NA|TRBV7-9
CASSSDGAGRERYEQYF
TGTGCCAGCAGCTCAGACGGGGCAGGGCGGGAACGCTACGAGCAGTACTTC
>NA|TRBJ2-7|NA|TRBV27
CASSRWRSGGRGDEQYF
TGTGCCAGCAGTCGTTGGAGAAGCGGCGGACGGGGAGACGAGCAGTACTTC
>NA|TRBJ1-2|NA|TRBV6-1
CASSENEGGARGYTF
TGTGCCAGCAGTGAAAACGAGGGTGGGGCGCGAGGCTACACCTTC
>NA|TRBJ1-3|NA|TRBV27
CASRGGRNTIYF
TGTGCCAGCAGGGGAGGTAGAAACACCATATATTTT
>TRBD1|TRBJ1-4|few|TRBV7-2
CASSLEDRFLATNEKLFF
TGTGCCAGCAGCCTAGAGGACAGGTTTCTTGCAACTAATGAAAAACTGTTTTTT
>TRBD2|TRBJ2-5|NA|TRBV3-1/TRBV3-2
CASSRGSGSKAETQYF
TGTGCCAGCAGCCGCGGTAGCGGGAGCAAGGCAGAGACCCAGTACTTC